This is a list of T cell receptor beta chains from one sample in a study of technical replicates of blood from several donors. Method: immunoSEQ multiplex PCR; TCRdb's copy keeps in-frame clones and lacks some. The sample yields 55,000 to 75,000 clones, approximately 96% seen once. What was sequenced was T cells isolated from PBMCs. These TCRs come from a human donor in good health. Each CDR3 is given with its conserved first and last residue. A D gene is named only where the DNA matches it firmly. Size tells how often a clone was seen (once, few, many) or the class of an expanded clone, and some rows leave it out.

j_call: TRBJ2-6
cdr3_length: 14
clone_size: once
d_call: .
v_call: TRBV28
cdr3_aa: CASRDKSGANVLTF
cdr3_nt: TGTGCCAGCAGAGACAAGTCCGGGGCCAACGTCCTGACTTTC

j_call: TRBJ1-2
cdr3_length: 14
clone_size: .
d_call: TRBD1
v_call: TRBV2
cdr3_aa: CASREDRGHQGYTF
cdr3_nt: TGTGCCAGCAGAGAGGACAGGGGGCATCAGGGCTACACCTTC

j_call: TRBJ2-3
cdr3_length: 15
clone_size: .
d_call: TRBD1
v_call: TRBV9
cdr3_aa: CASSVVGTGTDTQYF
cdr3_nt: TGTGCCAGCAGCGTAGTGGGGACAGGCACAGATACGCAGTATTTT

j_call: TRBJ2-2
cdr3_length: 16
clone_size: .
d_call: TRBD2
v_call: TRBV19
cdr3_aa: CASTPGLAGLGGELFF
cdr3_nt: TGTGCCAGTACCCCGGGACTAGCGGGTTTAGGCGGGGAGCTGTTTTTT

j_call: TRBJ2-3
cdr3_length: 15
clone_size: .
d_call: TRBD2
v_call: TRBV6-5
cdr3_aa: CASSTLAGGPDTQYF
cdr3_nt: TGTGCCAGCAGCACACTAGCGGGAGGGCCGGATACGCAGTATTTT

j_call: TRBJ2-5
cdr3_length: 14
clone_size: .
d_call: .
v_call: TRBV9
cdr3_aa: CASSPRLNQETQYF
cdr3_nt: TGTGCCAGCAGCCCACGGTTAAACCAAGAGACCCAGTACTTC

j_call: TRBJ1-5
cdr3_length: 17
clone_size: .
d_call: TRBD1
v_call: TRBV19
cdr3_aa: CASSKTTGGFVNQPQHF
cdr3_nt: TGTGCCAGTAGTAAAACGACAGGGGGCTTTGTCAATCAGCCCCAGCATTTT

j_call: TRBJ2-2
cdr3_length: 17
clone_size: .
d_call: .
v_call: TRBV19
cdr3_aa: CASSIDRGGPGTGELFF
cdr3_nt: TGTGCCAGTAGTATAGATCGCGGAGGCCCGGGCACCGGGGAGCTGTTTTTT

j_call: TRBJ2-3
cdr3_length: 11
clone_size: .
d_call: .
v_call: TRBV27
cdr3_aa: CASSFANTQYF
cdr3_nt: TGTGCCAGCAGTTTCGCTAATACGCAGTATTTT

j_call: TRBJ2-1
cdr3_length: 14
clone_size: .
d_call: TRBD2
v_call: TRBV6-1
cdr3_aa: CASRLAGEVDEQFF
cdr3_nt: TGTGCCAGCAGACTAGCGGGAGAGGTGGATGAGCAGTTCTTC

j_call: TRBJ2-7
cdr3_length: 12
clone_size: .
d_call: TRBD1
v_call: TRBV29-1
cdr3_aa: CSVDRGPLEQYF
cdr3_nt: TGCAGCGTTGATAGGGGGCCCCTGGAGCAGTACTTC

j_call: TRBJ1-5
cdr3_length: 17
clone_size: .
d_call: .
v_call: TRBV27
cdr3_aa: CASKVYGVGRLDQPQHF
cdr3_nt: TGTGCCAGCAAGGTATACGGGGTCGGGAGATTAGACCAGCCCCAGCATTTT

j_call: TRBJ1-4
cdr3_length: 15
clone_size: .
d_call: .
v_call: TRBV11-2
cdr3_aa: CASSYRTGLYEKLFF
cdr3_nt: TGTGCCAGCAGCTATAGGACGGGACTATATGAAAAACTGTTTTTT

j_call: TRBJ2-7
cdr3_length: 13
clone_size: .
d_call: .
v_call: TRBV4-1
cdr3_aa: CASSQGGGHEQYF
cdr3_nt: TGCGCCAGCAGCCAAGGAGGGGGACACGAGCAGTACTTC